This TCR beta chain stems from a study of tissue T cells after allogeneic stem cell transplantation. Study-wide results and limits: This small cohort was clinically heterogeneous, and sampling depth was a limitation.

Time point denoted: mouse harvest day 7 after allogeneic transplant. The graft held 10^6 splenic CD5+ T cells and 10^7 T-cell-depleted bone marrow cells. B6 (H2b) cells into BALB/c (H2d) mice; tissues taken at day 7 or 14. Profiling relied on immunoSEQ multiplex PCR, and the TCRdb table lists in-frame clones only, not all of them. The table includes thousands of clones, 50% detected once. Trimming at V came to 2 bases and at J to 4 bases, leaving 2 bases not matched to a gene. The germline CDR1 and CDR2 sequences are SGHSN and HYEKVE. This CDR3 has 13 amino acids. Regarding this clone: The antigen is not known. The genes are named according to mouse. The DNA ends 1 residue before the CDR3 does, and the rest of the CDR3 is filled in from the germline J gene.

The receptor's source is a female BALB/c mouse given C57BL/6 T cells with graft-versus-host disease after an allogeneic hematopoietic cell transplant. The specimen sequenced was gut tissue. V is TRBV12-1 and J is TRBJ2-7; 9 positions match TRBD2. Partial CDR3 DNA: TGTGCCAGCTCTCCACTGGGGGGTTATGAACAGTAC. The encoded protein is CASSPLGGYEQY. Given in full, the CDR3 is CASSPLGGYEQYF.